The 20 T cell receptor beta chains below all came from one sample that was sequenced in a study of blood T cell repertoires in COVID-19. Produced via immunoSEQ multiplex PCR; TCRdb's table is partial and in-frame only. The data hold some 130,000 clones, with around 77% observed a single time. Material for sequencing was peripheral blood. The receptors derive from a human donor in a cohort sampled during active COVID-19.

The CDR3 spells CASSLGDRRNQPQHF. The DNA for the CDR3 is TGTGCCAGCAGCCTGGGGGACAGAAGAAATCAGCCCCAGCATTTT. The V and J genes are TRBV3-1 (or the pseudogene TRBV3-2) and TRBJ1-5; 7 bases align to TRBD1. This CDR3 is built from 15 residues. CDR1 and CDR2 (germline): LGHDT, YNNKEL (reference sequence). Trimming took 4 bases from V and 4 from J; bases not matched to a gene: 7.

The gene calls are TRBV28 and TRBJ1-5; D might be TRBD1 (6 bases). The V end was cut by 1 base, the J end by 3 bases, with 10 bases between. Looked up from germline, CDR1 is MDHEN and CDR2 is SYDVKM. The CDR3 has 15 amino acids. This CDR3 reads CASSLFGQFNQPQHF. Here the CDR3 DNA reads TGTGCCAGCAGTTTATTTGGACAGTTCAATCAGCCCCAGCATTTT.

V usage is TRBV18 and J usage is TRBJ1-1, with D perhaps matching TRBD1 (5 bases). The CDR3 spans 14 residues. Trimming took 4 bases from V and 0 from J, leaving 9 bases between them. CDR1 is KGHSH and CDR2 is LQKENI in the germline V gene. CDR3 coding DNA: TGTGCCAGCTCACAGGGCAGGGTGAACACTGAAGCTTTCTTT. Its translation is CASSQGRVNTEAFF.

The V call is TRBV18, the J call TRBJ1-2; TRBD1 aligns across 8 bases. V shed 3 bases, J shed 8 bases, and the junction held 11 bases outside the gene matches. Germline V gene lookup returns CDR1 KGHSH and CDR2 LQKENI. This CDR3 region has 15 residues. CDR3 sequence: CASSPTRQGQEGYTF. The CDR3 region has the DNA TGTGCCAGCTCACCCACCAGACAGGGACAGGAGGGCTACACCTTC. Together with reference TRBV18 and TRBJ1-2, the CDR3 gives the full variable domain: NAGVMQNPRHLVRRRGQEARLRCSPMKGHSHVYWYRQLPEEGLKFMVYLQKENIIDESGMPKERFSAEFPKEGPSILRIQQVVRGDSAAYFCASSPTRQGQEGYTFGSGTRLTVV.

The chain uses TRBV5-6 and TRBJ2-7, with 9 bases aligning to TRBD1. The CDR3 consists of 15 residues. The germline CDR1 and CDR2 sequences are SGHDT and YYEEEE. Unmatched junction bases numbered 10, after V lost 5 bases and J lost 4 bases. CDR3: CASSRGYGQGYEQYF. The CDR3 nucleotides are TGTGCCAGCAGTAGGGGGTACGGACAGGGGTACGAGCAGTACTTC. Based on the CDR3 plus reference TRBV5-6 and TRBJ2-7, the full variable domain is DAGVTQSPTHLIKTRGQQVTLRCSPKSGHDTVSWYQQALGQGPQFIFQYYEEEERQRGNFPDRFSGHQFPNYSSELNVNALLLGDSALYLCASSRGYGQGYEQYFGPGTRLTVT.

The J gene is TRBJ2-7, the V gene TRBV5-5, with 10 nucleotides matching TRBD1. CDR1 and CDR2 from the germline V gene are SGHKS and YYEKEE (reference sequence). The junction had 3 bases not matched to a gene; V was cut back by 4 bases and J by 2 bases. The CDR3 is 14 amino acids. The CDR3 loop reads CASSGTGEAYEQYF. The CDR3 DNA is TGTGCCAGCAGCGGGACAGGGGAGGCCTACGAGCAGTACTTC.

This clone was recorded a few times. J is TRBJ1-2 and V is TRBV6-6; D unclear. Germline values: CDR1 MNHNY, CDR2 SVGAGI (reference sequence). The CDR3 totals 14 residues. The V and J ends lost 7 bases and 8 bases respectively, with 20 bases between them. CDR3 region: CASNLDNAIGGYTF. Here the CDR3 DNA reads TGTGCCAGCAATTTAGACAATGCGATAGGAGGCTACACCTTC.

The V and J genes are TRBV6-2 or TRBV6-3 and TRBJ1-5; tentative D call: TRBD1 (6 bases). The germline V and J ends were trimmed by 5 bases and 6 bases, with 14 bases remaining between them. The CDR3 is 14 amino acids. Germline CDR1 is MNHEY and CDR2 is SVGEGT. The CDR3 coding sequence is TGTGCCAGCAGTCCCACGGGGGGCACTCAGCCCCAGCATTTT. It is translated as CASSPTGGTQPQHF.

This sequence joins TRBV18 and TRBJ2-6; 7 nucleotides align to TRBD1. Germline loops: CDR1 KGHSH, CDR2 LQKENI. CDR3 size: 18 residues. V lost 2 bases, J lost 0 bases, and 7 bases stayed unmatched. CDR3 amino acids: CASSPSTGLSSGANVLTF. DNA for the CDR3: TGTGCCAGCTCACCATCGACAGGGCTGAGCTCTGGGGCCAACGTCCTGACTTTC.

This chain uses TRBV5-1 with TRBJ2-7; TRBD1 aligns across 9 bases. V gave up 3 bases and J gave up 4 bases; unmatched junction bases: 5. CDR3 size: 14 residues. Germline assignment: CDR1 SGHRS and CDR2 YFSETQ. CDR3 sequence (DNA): TGCGCCAGCAGCTCGACAGGGGGAAGGTACGAGCAGTACTTC. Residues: CASSSTGGRYEQYF.

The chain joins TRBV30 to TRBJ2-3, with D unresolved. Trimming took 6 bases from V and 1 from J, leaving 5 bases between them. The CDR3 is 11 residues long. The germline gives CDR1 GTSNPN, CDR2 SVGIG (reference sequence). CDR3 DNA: TGTGCCTGTGGCCGCACAGATACGCAGTATTTT. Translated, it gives CACGRTDTQYF.

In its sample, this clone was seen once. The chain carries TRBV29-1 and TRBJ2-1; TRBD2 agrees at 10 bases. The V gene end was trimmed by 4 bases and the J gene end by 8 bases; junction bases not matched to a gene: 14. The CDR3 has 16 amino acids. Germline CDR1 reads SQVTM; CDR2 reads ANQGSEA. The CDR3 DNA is TGCAGCGTTGTTCTCCGGACTAGCGGTTCCTTGGATGAGCAGTTCTTC. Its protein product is CSVVLRTSGSLDEQFF.

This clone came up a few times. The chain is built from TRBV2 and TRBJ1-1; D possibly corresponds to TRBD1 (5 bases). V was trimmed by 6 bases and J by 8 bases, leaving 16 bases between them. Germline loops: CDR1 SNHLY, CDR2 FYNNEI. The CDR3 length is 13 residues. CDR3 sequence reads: CASREGGVAEAFF. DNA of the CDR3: TGTGCCAGCAGGGAGGGAGGGGTTGCCGAAGCTTTCTTT.

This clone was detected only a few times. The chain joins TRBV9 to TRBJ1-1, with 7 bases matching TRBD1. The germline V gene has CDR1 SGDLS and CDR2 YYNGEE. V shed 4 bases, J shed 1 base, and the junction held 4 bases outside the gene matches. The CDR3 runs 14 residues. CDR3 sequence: CASSLGGGNTEAFF. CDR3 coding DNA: TGTGCCAGCAGCCTAGGGGGCGGGAACACTGAAGCTTTCTTT. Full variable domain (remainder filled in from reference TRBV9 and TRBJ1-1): DSGVTQTPKHLITATGQRVTLRCSPRSGDLSVYWYQQSLDQGLQFLIQYYNGEERAKGNILERFSAQQFPDLHSELNLSSLELGDSALYFCASSLGGGNTEAFFGQGTRLTVV.

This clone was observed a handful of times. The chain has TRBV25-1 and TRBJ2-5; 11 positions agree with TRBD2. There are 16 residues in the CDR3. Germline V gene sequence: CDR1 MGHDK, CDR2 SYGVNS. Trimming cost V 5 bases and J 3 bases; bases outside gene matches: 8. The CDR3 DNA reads TGTGCCAGCAGTTCGACTAGCGGGGCGCTTAAAGAGACCCAGTACTTC. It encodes CASSSTSGALKETQYF.

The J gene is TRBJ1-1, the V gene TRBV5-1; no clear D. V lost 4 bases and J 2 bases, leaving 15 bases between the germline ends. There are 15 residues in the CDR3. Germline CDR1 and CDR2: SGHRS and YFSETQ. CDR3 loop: CASSPTLGRNTEAFF. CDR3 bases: TGCGCCAGCAGCCCAACCCTAGGCAGAAACACTGAAGCTTTCTTT.

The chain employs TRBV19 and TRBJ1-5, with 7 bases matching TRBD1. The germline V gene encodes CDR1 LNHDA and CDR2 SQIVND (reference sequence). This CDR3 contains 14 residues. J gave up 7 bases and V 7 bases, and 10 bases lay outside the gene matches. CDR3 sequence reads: CASTGGPEGQPQHF. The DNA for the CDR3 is TGTGCCAGTACAGGGGGGCCGGAGGGGCAGCCCCAGCATTTT.

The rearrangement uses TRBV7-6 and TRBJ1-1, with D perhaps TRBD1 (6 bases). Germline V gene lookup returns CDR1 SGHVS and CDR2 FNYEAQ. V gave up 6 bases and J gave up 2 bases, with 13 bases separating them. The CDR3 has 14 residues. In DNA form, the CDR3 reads TGTGCCAGCAGGGAGGGGGGGCCCAACACTGAAGCTTTCTTT. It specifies CASREGGPNTEAFF. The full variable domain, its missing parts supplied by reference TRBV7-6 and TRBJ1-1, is GAGVSQSPRYKVTKRGQDVALRCDPISGHVSLYWYRQALGQGPEFLTYFNYEAQQDKSGLPNDRFSAERPEGSISTLTIQRTEQRDSAMYRCASREGGPNTEAFFGQGTRLTVV.

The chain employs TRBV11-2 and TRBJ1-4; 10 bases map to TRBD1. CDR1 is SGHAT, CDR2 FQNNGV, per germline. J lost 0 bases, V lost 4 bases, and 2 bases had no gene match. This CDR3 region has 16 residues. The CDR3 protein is CASSWDRGATNEKLFF. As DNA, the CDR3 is TGTGCCAGCAGCTGGGACAGGGGAGCAACTAATGAAAAACTGTTTTTT.

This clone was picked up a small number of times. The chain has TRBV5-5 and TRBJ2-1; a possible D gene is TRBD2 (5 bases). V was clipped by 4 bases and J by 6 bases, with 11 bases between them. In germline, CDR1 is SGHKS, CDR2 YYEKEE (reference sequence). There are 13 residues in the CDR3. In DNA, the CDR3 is TGTGCCAGCAGCCGCGGCGGGTTCAATGAGCAGTTCTTC. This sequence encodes CASSRGGFNEQFF.